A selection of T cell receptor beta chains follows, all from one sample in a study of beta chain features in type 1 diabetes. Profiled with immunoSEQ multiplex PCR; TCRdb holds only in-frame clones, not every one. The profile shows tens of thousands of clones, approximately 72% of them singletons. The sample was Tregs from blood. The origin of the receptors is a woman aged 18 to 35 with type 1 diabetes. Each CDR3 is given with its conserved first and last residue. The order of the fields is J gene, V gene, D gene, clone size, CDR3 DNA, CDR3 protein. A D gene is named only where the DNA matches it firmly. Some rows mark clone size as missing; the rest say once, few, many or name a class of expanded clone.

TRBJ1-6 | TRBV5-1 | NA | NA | TGCGCCAGCAGCCCGCGGGGGGGGGCCGGGTCACCCCTCCACTTT | CASSPRGGAGSPLHF
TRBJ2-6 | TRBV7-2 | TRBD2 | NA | TGTGCCAGCAGCCTTAGGATCGGGGGGGGGACTGGGGCCAACGTCCTGACTTTC | CASSLRIGGGTGANVLTF
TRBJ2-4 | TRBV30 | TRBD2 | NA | TGTGCCTCGGGACTAGCGGGAGGCGGCAAAAACATTCAGTACTTC | CASGLAGGGKNIQYF
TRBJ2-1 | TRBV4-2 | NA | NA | TGTGCCAGCAGCCAAGTGGGTAGCGCTAGGTCCTACAATGAGCAGTTCTTC | CASSQVGSARSYNEQFF
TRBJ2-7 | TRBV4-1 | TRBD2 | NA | TGCGCCAGCAGCCAAGATCCCAGCCTAGCGGGAGTATCGTACGAGCAGTACTTC | CASSQDPSLAGVSYEQYF
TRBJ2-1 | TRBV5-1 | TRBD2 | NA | TGCGCCAGCAGGCCGGGGACTAGCGAATACAATGAGCAGTTCTTC | CASRPGTSEYNEQFF
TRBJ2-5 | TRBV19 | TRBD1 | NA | TGTGCCAGTGGAGGACAGGGGGGAGAGACCCAGTACTTC | CASGGQGGETQYF
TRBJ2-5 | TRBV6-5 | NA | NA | TGTGCCAGCAGGAATCTGGCGGGGGCAGAGACCCAGTACTTC | CASRNLAGAETQYF
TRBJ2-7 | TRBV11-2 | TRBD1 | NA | TGTGCCAGCAGCACCTCCGGGACAGGGGGCTACGAGCAGTACTTC | CASSTSGTGGYEQYF
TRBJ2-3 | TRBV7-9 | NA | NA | TGTGCCAGCAGCTTCCTCTCAGATACGCAGTATTTT | CASSFLSDTQYF
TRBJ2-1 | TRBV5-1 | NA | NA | TGCGCCAGCAGCCCTCGTACAGGGAGTGATGAGCAGTTCTTC | CASSPRTGSDEQFF
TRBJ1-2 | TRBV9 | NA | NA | TGTGCCAGCAGCGTAGGATCCCGCGAGGGCTACACCTTC | CASSVGSREGYTF
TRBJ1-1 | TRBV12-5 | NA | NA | TGTGCTAGTGGTTTGCTAGTGAACACTGAAGCTTTCTTT | CASGLLVNTEAFF
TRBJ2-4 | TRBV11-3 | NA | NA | TGTGCCAGCAGCTTAGGCGGAGCGAATCAAAAACTAGCCAAAAACATTCAGTACTTC | CASSLGGANQKLAKNIQYF
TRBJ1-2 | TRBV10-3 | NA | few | TGTGCCATCAGTGCTGAGACAGCTAACTATGGCTACACCTTC | CAISAETANYGYTF
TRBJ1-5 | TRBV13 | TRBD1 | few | TGTGCCAGCAGCCGGCAGGACAGGGATTCGGTCAATCAGCCCCAGCATTTT | CASSRQDRDSVNQPQHF
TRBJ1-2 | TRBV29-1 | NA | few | TGCAGCGTTAAGGACATCAACTATGGCTACACCTTC | CSVKDINYGYTF
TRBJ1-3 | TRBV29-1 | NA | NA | TGCAGCGGCACTCTTGGAAACACCATATATTTT | CSGTLGNTIYF
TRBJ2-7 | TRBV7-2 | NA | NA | TGTGCCAGCAGCTTAGTCGAGACGGGCTCCTACGAGCAGTACTTC | CASSLVETGSYEQYF